A selection of T cell receptor beta chains follows, all from one sample in a study of T cells in Graves' hyperthyroidism and ophthalmopathy. TCRdb re-derived calls from the multiplex PCR reads in MiXCR, one entry per CDR3 protein. The sample yields about 770,000 distinct CDR3 sequences, over 15% seen once. Input material: blood. These TCRs come from a woman aged 50 to 65 with Graves' hyperthyroidism that later progressed to Graves' ophthalmopathy. Each CDR3 is given without its conserved first and last residue. The order of the fields is CDR3 length, D gene, V gene, CDR3 protein. D genes are given only for firm matches.

12	.	TRBV6-1	ASSLGYDQYPLH
13	.	TRBV27	ASSYVRGPHYEQY
10	.	TRBV7-2	ASSLDAVSYT
15	.	TRBV27	ASSLSRQAYYNSPLH
14	.	TRBV6-2/TRBV6-3	ASSHPGPGLQETQY
12	.	TRBV12-3/TRBV12-4	ASRKRTVYYGYT
13	.	TRBV19	ASRDPRGSNQPQH
12	.	TRBV6-1	ASSLDTFITEAF
12	.	TRBV11-2	ASSLDPGGYEQY
13	.	TRBV27	ASTRGVAAYNEQF
13	.	TRBV18	ASSIDRISNQPQH
11	.	TRBV3-1	ASSPGEGFEQF
15	.	TRBV27	ASSIYPAGTMNTEAF